Listed here is a single T cell receptor (beta chain). This clone was counted a few times. Its antigen target is currently unknown. Base qualities are not at hand, and no much larger clone is one base apart. The entry originates in a study of cytomegalovirus exposure and HLA in healthy donors (TCRdb year 2017). Describing the broader study: According to an earlier analysis of 587 of the donors, about 190 million T cells yielded 100 million or so unique TCR beta sequences and approximately 300 Gb of sequence data. Roughly 300 gigabases of sequencing data and 91 million or so unique TCR sequences made up an early release that covered 500 to 650 HLA-typed donors. Among the roughly 430 genotyped donors, more than 70% belonged to the genetic ancestry cluster associated with self-reported Caucasian donors. The study aimed to test whether cataloging public T cell receptors could reveal signatures of past pathogen exposure. Using immunosequencing, the study profiled T cell repertoires from roughly 650 subjects and related those repertoires to cytomegalovirus serostatus. In addition to the first cohort of roughly 670 subjects, a separate validation cohort of 130 or so different subjects was used. The study combined high-throughput TCR immunosequencing, statistical association of individual TCRs with disease status, and machine learning to predict cytomegalovirus infection status. In a later analysis, previously published TCR beta repertoires from about 640 donors were re-analyzed and high-resolution HLA genotyping was added so that TCR occurrence patterns could be studied. Rather than using new phenotypic data, the later analysis identified candidate immune exposures from TCR beta sequences and from how often those sequences occurred across donors. In an earlier analysis of over 550 of the donors, high-throughput TCR beta sequencing was used to judge whether each TCR beta V gene segment behaved as functional or pseudogenic. Donor age, sex, ethnicity and CMV serostatus were collected together with the repertoire data. A later genetic analysis took genome-wide SNP genotypes for about 55% of the 666 donors and used that subset as a discovery cohort. All discovery cohort repertoires had been generated using a single sequencing platform. Both class I and class II loci were covered by HLA typing, at four-digit resolution. Typing coverage varied by locus: roughly 629-630 donors for A, B, C, DRB1 and DQB1; roughly 560 for DQA1; about 590 for DPA1; roughly 450 for DPB1. Four to six DR-DQ haplotypes were handled as single units for association and clustering, since linkage in the cohort was strong. Among roughly 370 genotyped donors of the cohort, an average of around 240,000 unique TCR beta nucleotide sequences were sequenced per donor, approximately 20% of them non-productive. General findings and caveats noted by the study authors: Compared with equally common non-associated chains, HLA-associated TCR beta chains in a later analysis were more clonally expanded and had lower generation probabilities. A later genetic analysis associated a missense DCLRE1C variant with V-gene and J-gene trimming of TCR beta chains, and an independent cohort replicated the association. According to a later genetic analysis, donors in an Asian-associated ancestry cluster had fewer N-insertions in productive TCRs than the approximately 630-donor mean. The 87-base-pair reads could not distinguish some IMGT-functional V segments, including TRBV6-2 and TRBV6-3, so those segments were excluded. Several of the top co-occurrence clusters appeared to be linked to parvovirus B19, influenza, CMV and Epstein-Barr virus, according to a later analysis. In an earlier analysis of 587 of the donors, most TCR beta V segments appeared in productive rearrangements about 87% or about 30% of the time, broadly matching IMGT annotations. It was suggested by the authors that the approach could potentially be generalized to other disease states and immunological phenotypes. CMV serostatus was the only immune exposure information available for the cohort. Because counts were too low, 15 to 20 rarely observed V segments, including chromosome 9 orphons, were excluded from the earlier analysis of about 500 of the donors. Linkage disequilibrium might explain the correlated functional status among segregating V segments, but an unknown experimental factor could not be ruled out. The cohort was sequenced for TCR beta chains only, and without alpha or paired-chain data the features that could be detected were limited. A later analysis found that most CMV-associated TCR beta chains appeared HLA-restricted, with HLA associations seemingly driven largely by CMV exposure. The sequencing pipeline was judged likely to have produced a cluster of highly shared sequence variants as a technical artifact. Three of the identified cytomegalovirus-associated TCR beta chains were confirmed in vitro to be specific for cytomegalovirus antigens. Across donors, most TCR sequences were observed very rarely, whereas some public TCRs were present in many individuals. According to a later analysis, TCR association rates differed among HLA loci, with DRB1 alleles showing the most associated TCRs and HLA-C alleles showing the fewest. A further reported finding was that TCR beta sequences accurately predicted the HLA-A and HLA-B alleles for most subjects in the first cohort. Strong co-occurrence of HLA alleles, especially DR and DQ, made assigning TCR associations to individual alleles difficult. In both the original and validation cohorts, the classifier was reported to diagnose cytomegalovirus status with high specificity and sensitivity. HLA typing was unavailable for some donors at each locus, so association tests used only the typed subset. The presence/absence analyses assumed that sequencing depth was roughly uniform across donors, and that assumption may not be true. Specific HLA alleles were associated with 15,000 to 20,000 TCR beta sequences at a false discovery rate of 0.05 in a later analysis. A total of 164 TCR beta chains were listed by the study as associated with cytomegalovirus.

In total, 666 healthy bone marrow donors made up the cohort. At the time of sampling, all cohort members were nominally healthy, though unrecorded immune exposures were likely present. Of the approximately 610 cohort members, about 280 had positive CMV serostatus and roughly 350 had negative CMV serostatus, and CMV serostatus was not recorded for the donor. A peripheral blood sample was provided by each donor, and peripheral blood mononuclear cells were used for TCR beta sequencing. Genomic DNA extraction from the blood cell samples was performed with the Qiagen DNeasy Blood Extraction Kit. The protocol used for the library was the immunoSEQ multiplex PCR assay. For the multiplex PCR, a mixture combining 60 forward primers for TCR Vbeta segments and 13 reverse primers for TCR Jbeta segments was used. A multiplex PCR assay on genomic DNA amplified the CDR3 region of rearranged TCR beta genes. On the Illumina HiSeq System, the amplified TCR beta libraries were sequenced as 87-base-pair reads. The original pipeline was this. A later analysis counted around 72 million unique TCR beta chains across the 600 to 850 repertoires, and some 11 million of these chains were shared by at least two donors. Raw reads were error-corrected and collapsed into unique sequences by a nearest-neighbor algorithm in which closely related sequences were merged to remove PCR and sequencing errors. CDR3 sequences were aligned to IMGT reference sequences to assign V, D and J gene segments. For a sequence to be retained, a match of at least six nucleotides to both a V gene segment and a J gene segment was required. A rearrangement was called productive if the CDR3 had no stop codons and remained in frame with V and J, and every other rearrangement was called non-productive. Following IMGT convention, CDR3 was defined as the stretch from the second conserved V-encoded cysteine up to the conserved J-encoded phenylalanine. Sequences without an unambiguous match to a single V gene segment were excluded from the earlier analysis of a few hundred of the donors. An earlier analysis of about 590 of the donors classified V segments as functional when productive rearrangements were above 56.7% and as segregating when the standard deviation between donors was above 5%. A statistical classification framework was built for diagnosing cytomegalovirus status from the catalog of TCR beta chain sequences. In a later analysis, V and J genes were assigned by comparing TCR nucleotide sequences against IMGT/GENE-DB human TR gene sequences. In a later analysis, CDR3 sequences and most-parsimonious VDJ recombination scenarios were assigned using the TCRdist pipeline. In a later analysis, every TCR beta chain was defined by the combination of its CDR3 amino acid sequence and its V-gene family, and reads without a unique V-gene family were dropped. To address suspected cross-contamination and a sequencing artifact, a later analysis removed over 500 highly shared, low-generation-probability nucleotide sequences. A later analysis calculated a clonal expansion index for each public chain from normalized within-repertoire ranks of inferred template counts. In a later analysis, generation probabilities were computed with a VDJ recombination model fitted to out-of-frame rearrangements, and the resulting probabilities were checked against IGoR. Hypergeometric tests were used in a later analysis to score TCR-TCR, TCR-HLA and TCR-CMV co-occurrence, with a repertoire-size bias correction applied to the TCR pairs. In a later analysis, false discovery rates were estimated by permuting HLA or CMV assignments 20 times. A later analysis grouped co-occurring TCRs with DBSCAN, adding TCRdist sequence similarity when clustering within HLA-allele-positive subsets. For co-occurrence clustering, repertoires with fewer than 30,000 or more than 120,000 public chains were excluded, along with several repertoires with anomalous nucleotide sharing. Imported from immuneACCESS, the table was reduced by TCRdb to in-frame sequences with V and J called. These copies leave out some clones; in studies compared against another copy, an unresolved V gene accounts for under half, and the cause of the remainder is not known. V, J and clone size are those of that table, while D and trimming were read from the DNA. The sample yields some 170,000 clones; about 69% were counted once. The ten most abundant clones make up less than 2.5% of the sample.

From the germline V gene, CDR1 is SGHNT and CDR2 is YENEEA. V is pruned by 5 bases and J by 3 bases, leaving 4 bases of the junction without a gene match. Its CDR3 holds 14 amino acids, cysteine through phenylalanine. The CDR3 DNA has 42 bases and is translated from base 1. The sequence was obtained from a human donor in good health. The source material was PBMCs. Rearrangement joined TRBV11-3 to TRBJ1-1; TRBD1 agrees with 9 junctional bases. The CDR3 here reads CASSVTGGDTEAFF. The DNA reads TGTGCCAGCAGCGTGACAGGGGGTGACACTGAAGCTTTCTTT.